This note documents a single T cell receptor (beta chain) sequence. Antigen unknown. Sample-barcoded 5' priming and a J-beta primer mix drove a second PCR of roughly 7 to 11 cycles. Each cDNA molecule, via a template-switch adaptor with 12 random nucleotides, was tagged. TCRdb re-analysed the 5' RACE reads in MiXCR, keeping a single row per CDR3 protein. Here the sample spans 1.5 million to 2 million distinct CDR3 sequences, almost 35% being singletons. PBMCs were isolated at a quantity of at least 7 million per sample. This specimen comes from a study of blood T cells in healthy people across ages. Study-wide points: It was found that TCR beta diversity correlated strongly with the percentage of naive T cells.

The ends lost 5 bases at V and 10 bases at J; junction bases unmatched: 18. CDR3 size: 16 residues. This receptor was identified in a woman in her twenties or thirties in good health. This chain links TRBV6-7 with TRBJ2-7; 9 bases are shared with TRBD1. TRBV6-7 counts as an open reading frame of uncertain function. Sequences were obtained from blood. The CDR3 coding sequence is TGTGCCAGCAGTAAACTAACCCGGACAGGGGAAGAGGCCCAGTACTTC. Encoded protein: CASSKLTRTGEEAQYF.